The 3 T cell receptor beta chains listed next were all sequenced from one sample in a study of T cells in Graves' hyperthyroidism and ophthalmopathy. Regions amplified from RNA transcripts were the TCR beta CDR3 regions. RT-PCR in the first round (using the HTBI primer set) targeted the TCR CDR3. TCRdb ran MiXCR on the multiplex PCR reads and lists one entry per CDR3 protein. Among 33,000 or so distinct CDR3 sequences listed, 40% to 55% were seen once. The specimen sequenced was blood. The origin of the receptors is a woman in her 50s with Graves' hyperthyroidism that later progressed to Graves' ophthalmopathy.

The chain combines TRBV20-1 with TRBJ2-1; 10 nucleotides align to TRBD2. CDR1 DFQATT and CDR2 SNEGSKA come from the germline V gene (reference sequence). J gave up 3 bases and V 3 bases, and 8 bases lay outside the gene matches. This CDR3 has 16 amino acids. The CDR3 DNA reads TGCAGTGCTAGTTTGGCCCTAGCGGGGGTCTACAATGAGCAGTTCTTC. It specifies CSASLALAGVYNEQFF.

In its sample, this clonotype ranks as medium-sized. This rearrangement joins TRBV20-1 to TRBJ2-1, with D maybe TRBD2 (5 bases). In germline, CDR1 is DFQATT, CDR2 SNEGSKA (reference sequence). The CDR3 runs to 12 residues. V lost 6 bases and J lost 7, with 13 bases in between. The CDR3: CSAQRLGNEQFF. Written as DNA, the CDR3 is TGCAGTGCGCAGCGGCTGGGGAATGAGCAGTTCTTC.

The rearrangement links TRBV24-1 to TRBJ2-7; 7 bases agree with TRBD2. Germline V gives CDR1 KGHDR, CDR2 SFDVKD. The CDR3 extends over 13 amino acids. The CDR3 sequence is CARGVAGSYEQYF. For the CDR3, the DNA is TGTGCTAGAGGGGTAGCGGGCTCCTACGAGCAGTACTTC.